This TCR beta chain stems from a study of blood T cell repertoires in COVID-19. Study as a whole: Material from acute and convalescent COVID-19 was sourced from the United States, Italy and Spain.

This CDR3 has 15 amino acids. In the study's own analysis: By means of reference gene primer amplification, nucleated cell counts were estimated. Sequenced by immunoSEQ multiplex PCR; TCRdb stores in-frame clones only, minus some. The DNA gave D and trimming, while V, J and clone size come from that table. This table has about 120,000 clones, roughly four fifths appearing once. The clonotype comes from a human donor in a cohort sampled during active COVID-19. The chain combines TRBV21-1 with TRBJ1-1; the table calls TRBD1, which could not be checked here. TRBV21-1 is termed a pseudogene. The sequenced material came from peripheral blood. CDR3 sequence (DNA): TGTGCCAGCAGCAAAAATAACAGGGGCAACACTGAAGCTTTCTTT. It translates to CASSKNNRGNTEAFF.